This T cell receptor (beta chain) was profiled in a study of blood T cell repertoires in COVID-19. Trimming took 5 bases from V and 6 from J; bases not matched to a gene: 7. Germline loops: CDR1 MNHEY, CDR2 SVGAGI. The CDR3 consists of 14 residues. Clones were read by immunoSEQ multiplex PCR, and TCRdb kept only the in-frame ones, dropping some. The sample shows about 170,000 clones, over 75% of them seen only once. The clonotype was recovered from a woman younger than 30 who had recovered from COVID-19. Sequenced sample: PBMCs or T cells enriched from blood (not recorded which). The chain joins TRBV6-5 to TRBJ1-2, with 9 positions matching TRBD1. CDR3 in amino acids: CASSRTGQGNGYTF. The CDR3 nucleotides read TGTGCCAGCAGTCGAACGGGACAGGGAAATGGCTACACCTTC.